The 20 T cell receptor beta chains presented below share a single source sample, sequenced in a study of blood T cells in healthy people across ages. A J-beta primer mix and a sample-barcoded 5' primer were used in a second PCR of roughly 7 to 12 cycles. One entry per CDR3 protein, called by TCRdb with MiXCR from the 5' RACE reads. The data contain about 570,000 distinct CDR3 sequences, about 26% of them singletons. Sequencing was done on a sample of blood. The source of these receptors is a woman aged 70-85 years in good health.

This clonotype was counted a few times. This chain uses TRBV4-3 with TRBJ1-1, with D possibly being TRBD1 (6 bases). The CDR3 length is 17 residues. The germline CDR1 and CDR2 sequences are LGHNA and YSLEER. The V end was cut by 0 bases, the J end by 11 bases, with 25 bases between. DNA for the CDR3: TGCGCCAGCAGCCAAGATTTAATTTGTCGGGGGCCCTTCGGGGCTTTCTTT. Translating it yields CASSQDLICRGPFGAFF.

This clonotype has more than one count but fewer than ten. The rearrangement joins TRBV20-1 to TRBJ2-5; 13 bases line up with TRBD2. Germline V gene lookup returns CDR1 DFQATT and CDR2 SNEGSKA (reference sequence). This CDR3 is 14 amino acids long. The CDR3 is CNVGLAGASETQYF. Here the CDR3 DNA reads TGCAATGTTGGACTAGCGGGGGCCTCAGAGACCCAGTACTTC.

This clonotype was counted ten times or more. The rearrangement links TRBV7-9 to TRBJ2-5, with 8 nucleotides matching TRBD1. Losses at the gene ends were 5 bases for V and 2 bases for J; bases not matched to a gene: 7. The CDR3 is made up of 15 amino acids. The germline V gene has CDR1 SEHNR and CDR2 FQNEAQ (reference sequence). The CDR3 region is CASSPGQASQETQYF. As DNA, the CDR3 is TGTGCCAGCAGCCCGGGACAGGCGTCACAAGAGACCCAGTACTTC.

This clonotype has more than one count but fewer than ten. CDR3 sequence reads: CASMREGLMNTEAFF. CDR3 bases: TGTGCCAGCATGAGGGAGGGTCTCATGAACACTGAAGCTTTCTTT. The chain employs TRBV2 and TRBJ1-1; unclear D gene. The V end lost 7 bases, the J end lost 0 bases, and 15 bases lay between the germline ends. Germline CDR1 reads SNHLY; CDR2 reads FYNNEI. There are 15 residues in the CDR3.

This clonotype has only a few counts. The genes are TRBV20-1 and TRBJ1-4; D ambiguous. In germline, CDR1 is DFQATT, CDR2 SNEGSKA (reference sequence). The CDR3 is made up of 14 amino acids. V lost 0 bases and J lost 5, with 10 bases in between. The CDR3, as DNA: TGCAGTGCTAGAGATCCGGGAGGGAATGAAAAACTGTTTTTT. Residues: CSARDPGGNEKLFF.

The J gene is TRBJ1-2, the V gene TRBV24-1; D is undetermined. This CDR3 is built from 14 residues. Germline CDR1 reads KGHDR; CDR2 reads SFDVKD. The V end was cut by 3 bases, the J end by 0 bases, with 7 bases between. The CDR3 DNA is TGTGCCACCAGTGATCGTCTAGCTAACTATGGCTACACCTTC. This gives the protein CATSDRLANYGYTF.

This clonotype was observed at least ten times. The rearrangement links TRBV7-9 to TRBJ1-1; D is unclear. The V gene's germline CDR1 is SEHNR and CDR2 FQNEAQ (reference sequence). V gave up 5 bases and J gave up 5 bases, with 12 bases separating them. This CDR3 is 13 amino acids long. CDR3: CASSAPSGTEAFF. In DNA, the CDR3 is TGTGCCAGCAGCGCCCCCTCCGGGACTGAAGCTTTCTTT.

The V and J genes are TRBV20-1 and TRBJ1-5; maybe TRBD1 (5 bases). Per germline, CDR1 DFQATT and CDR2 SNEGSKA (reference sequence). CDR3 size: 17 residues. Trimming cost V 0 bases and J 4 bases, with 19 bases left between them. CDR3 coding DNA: TGCAGTGCTAGAGATCAGGACCGAAAGGGGTTAAATCAGCCCCAGCATTTT. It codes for CSARDQDRKGLNQPQHF.

As DNA, the CDR3 is TGTGCCAGCATTCTGGACAGGGGGCGATCTACTAACTATGGCTACACCTTC. Protein sequence: CASILDRGRSTNYGYTF. The chain joins TRBV12-3 or TRBV12-4 to TRBJ1-2; the match to TRBD1 covers 11 bases. This CDR3 contains 17 residues. The junction had 10 bases not matched to a gene; V was cut back by 7 bases and J by 0 bases.

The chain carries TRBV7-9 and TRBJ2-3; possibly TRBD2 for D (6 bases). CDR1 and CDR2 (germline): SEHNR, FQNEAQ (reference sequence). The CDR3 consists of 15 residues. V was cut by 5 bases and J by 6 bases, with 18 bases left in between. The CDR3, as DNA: TGTGCCAGCAGCCTTCGGGTAGCGGTCGACGATACGCAGTATTTT. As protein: CASSLRVAVDDTQYF.

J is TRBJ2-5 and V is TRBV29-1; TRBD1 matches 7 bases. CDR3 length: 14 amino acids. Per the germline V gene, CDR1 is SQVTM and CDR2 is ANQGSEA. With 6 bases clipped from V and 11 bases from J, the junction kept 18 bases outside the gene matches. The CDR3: CSVIAGTAYYGQYF. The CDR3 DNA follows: TGCAGCGTCATAGCCGGGACAGCGTATTACGGGCAGTACTTC.

This CDR3 is CASSLTGQLGEAFF. CDR3 DNA: TGTGCCAGCAGTTTAACGGGGCAGTTGGGGGAAGCTTTCTTT. The genes are TRBV27 and TRBJ1-1, with TRBD1 as a possible D gene (5 bases). The CDR3 spans 14 residues. The V and J ends lost 2 bases and 8 bases respectively, with 15 bases between them. The V gene's germline CDR1 is MNHEY and CDR2 SMNVEV (reference sequence).

The CDR3 DNA sequence: TGTGCCAGCAAGATCCACCACCGGGCAGATACGCAGTATTTT. Residues: CASKIHHRADTQYF. V is TRBV6-5 and J is TRBJ2-3; no reliable D call. The CDR3 runs 14 residues. Germline V gene lookup returns CDR1 MNHEY and CDR2 SVGAGI. Trimming pared 7 bases from V and 4 bases from J, leaving 15 bases between.

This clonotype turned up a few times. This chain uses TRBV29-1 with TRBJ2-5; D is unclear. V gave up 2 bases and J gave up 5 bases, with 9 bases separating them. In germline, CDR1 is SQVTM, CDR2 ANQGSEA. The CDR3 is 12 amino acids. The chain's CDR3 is CSVESTGETQYF. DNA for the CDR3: TGCAGCGTTGAATCCACTGGGGAGACCCAGTACTTC.

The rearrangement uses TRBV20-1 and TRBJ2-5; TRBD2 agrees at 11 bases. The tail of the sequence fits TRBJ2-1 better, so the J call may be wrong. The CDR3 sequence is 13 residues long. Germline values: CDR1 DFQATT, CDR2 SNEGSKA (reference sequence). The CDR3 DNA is TGCAGTGCTGTTAGCGGGGGGGCTATGGAGCAGTTCTTC. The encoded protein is CSAVSGGAMEQFF.

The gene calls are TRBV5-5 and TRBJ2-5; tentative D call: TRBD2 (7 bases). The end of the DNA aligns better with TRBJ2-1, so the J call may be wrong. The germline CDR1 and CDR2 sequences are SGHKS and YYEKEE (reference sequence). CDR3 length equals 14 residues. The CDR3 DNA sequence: TGTGCCAGCAGCTCCCTACAGGGAGGGGATGAGCAGTTCTTC. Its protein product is CASSSLQGGDEQFF.

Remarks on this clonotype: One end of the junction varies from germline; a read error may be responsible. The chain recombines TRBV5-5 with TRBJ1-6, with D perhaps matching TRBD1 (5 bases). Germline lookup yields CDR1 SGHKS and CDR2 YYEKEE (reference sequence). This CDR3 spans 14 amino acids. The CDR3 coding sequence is TGTGCCGGCAGCTCTCCGGGGGTCGGGTCACCCCTCCACTTT. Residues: CAGSSPGVGSPLHF.

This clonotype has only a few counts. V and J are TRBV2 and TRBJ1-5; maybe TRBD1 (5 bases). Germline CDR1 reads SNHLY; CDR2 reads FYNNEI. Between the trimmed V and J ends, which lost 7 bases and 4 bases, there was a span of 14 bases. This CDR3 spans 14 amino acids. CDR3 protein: CASNPTQGNQPQHF. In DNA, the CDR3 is TGTGCCAGCAACCCAACGCAGGGTAATCAGCCCCAGCATTTT.

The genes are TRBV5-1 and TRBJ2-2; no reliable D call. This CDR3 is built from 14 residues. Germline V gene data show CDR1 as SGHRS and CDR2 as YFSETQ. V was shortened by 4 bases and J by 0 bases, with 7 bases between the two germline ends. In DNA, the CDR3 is TGCGCCAGCAGCCCGGCGACGAACACCGGGGAGCTGTTTTTT. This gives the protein CASSPATNTGELFF.

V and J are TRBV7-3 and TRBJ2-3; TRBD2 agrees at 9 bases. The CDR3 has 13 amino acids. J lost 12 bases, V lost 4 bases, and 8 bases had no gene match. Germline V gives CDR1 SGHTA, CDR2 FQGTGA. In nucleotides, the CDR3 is TGTGCCAGCAGCTACGCCAGCGGGGGGCAACAGTATTTT. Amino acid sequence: CASSYASGGQQYF.